What follows are 11 T cell receptor beta chains derived from one specimen sequenced in a study. MiXCR was run by TCRdb on the 5' RACE reads, yielding one entry per CDR3 protein. The sample yields tens of thousands of distinct CDR3 sequences, approximately 17% seen once. The sample consisted of naive CD4+ T cells sorted from blood. Indicated subset: naive CD4+ T cells, CD4+CD45RA+CD25-. The source of these receptors is a female donor with breast cancer.

This clonotype was picked up a small number of times. V usage is TRBV20-1 and J usage is TRBJ1-2; no firm D call. V lost 1 base and J 7 bases, leaving 10 bases between the germline ends. There are 12 residues in the CDR3. Germline loops: CDR1 DFQATT, CDR2 SNEGSKA (reference sequence). CDR3 sequence reads: CSARGDPIGYTF. DNA of the CDR3: TGCAGTGCTAGAGGAGATCCCATTGGCTACACCTTC.

This rearrangement joins TRBV15 to TRBJ1-5; maybe TRBD1 (5 bases). This CDR3 region has 16 residues. Deletions cut 0 bases from V and 5 bases from J, with 14 bases between. Germline V gives CDR1 LNHNV, CDR2 YYDKDF (reference sequence). CDR3 amino acids: CATSREGTGGDQPQHF. The CDR3 DNA is TGTGCCACCAGCAGAGAGGGCACAGGAGGGGATCAGCCCCAGCATTTT.

The rearrangement links TRBV4-3 to TRBJ2-3, with TRBD2 identical over 12 bases. V was pared by 0 bases and J by 6 bases, with 4 bases of the junction left unmatched. From germline, CDR1 is LGHNA and CDR2 YSLEER. This CDR3 comprises 16 residues. CDR3 DNA sequence: TGCGCCAGCAGCCAAGATCCCCTAGCGGGAGGGGATACGCAGTATTTT. Its protein product is CASSQDPLAGGDTQYF.

Comments on this clonotype: A much more abundant neighbour one base away suggests this may be a read error. Given the absence of the conserved phenylalanine or tryptophan at the CDR3 end, a read error is likely. The chain is built from TRBV7-9 and TRBJ1-1; D not resolved. The V gene's germline CDR1 is SEHNR and CDR2 FQNEAQ (reference sequence). Trimming cost V 2 bases and J 5 bases, with 15 bases left between them. The CDR3 length is 15 residues. DNA for the CDR3: TGTGCCAGCAGCTTACGTGGGCAGGTGGGAACTGAAGCTTTCTAT. Translating gives CASSLRGQVGTEAFY.

V usage is TRBV7-3 and J usage is TRBJ2-3; 10 bases fit TRBD2. The CDR3 length is 15 residues. The J segment lost 3 bases and the V segment lost 5 bases, leaving 5 bases of the junction unmatched. Germline V CDR1 and CDR2: SGHTA, FQGTGA. This chain's CDR3 is CASSLLTSGTDTQYF. CDR3 nucleotide sequence: TGTGCCAGCAGCCTCCTGACTAGCGGGACAGATACGCAGTATTTT.

The table lists this clonotype with a few counts. The chain uses TRBV5-6 and TRBJ2-6; 9 positions match TRBD1. The J segment lost 0 bases and the V segment lost 4 bases, leaving 11 bases of the junction unmatched. Germline values: CDR1 SGHDT, CDR2 YYEEEE. This CDR3 contains 19 residues. The CDR3 coding sequence is TGTGCCAGCAGCCGCCTCTGGGACAGGGTTAGCTCTGGGGCCAACGTCCTGACTTTC. It is translated as CASSRLWDRVSSGANVLTF. Full variable domain (missing parts from reference TRBV5-6 and TRBJ2-6): DAGVTQSPTHLIKTRGQQVTLRCSPKSGHDTVSWYQQALGQGPQFIFQYYEEEERQRGNFPDRFSGHQFPNYSSELNVNALLLGDSALYLCASSRLWDRVSSGANVLTFGAGSRLTVL.

This rearrangement joins TRBV7-2 to TRBJ2-3; 12 positions match TRBD2. Germline V gives CDR1 SGHTA, CDR2 FQGNSA. This CDR3 region has 15 residues. The J segment lost 4 bases and the V segment lost 3 bases, leaving 2 bases of the junction unmatched. The CDR3 spells CASSFLAGGPDTQYF. The CDR3 nucleotides are TGTGCCAGCAGCTTCCTAGCGGGGGGGCCAGATACGCAGTATTTT.

In its sample, this clonotype is medium-sized. The chain links TRBV7-2 to TRBJ1-2, with a weak D call TRBD1 (5 bases). V dropped 6 bases and J dropped 7 bases, with 21 bases sitting between them. Germline-derived CDR1 and CDR2 are SGHTA and FQGNSA. There are 15 residues in the CDR3. In DNA, the CDR3 is TGTGCCAGCAGTTCCGCCCGCCAGGGAGGTAGTGGCTACACCTTC. Protein sequence: CASSSARQGGSGYTF. Together with reference TRBV7-2 and TRBJ1-2, the CDR3 gives the full variable domain: GAGVSQSPSNKVTEKGKDVELRCDPISGHTALYWYRQSLGQGLEFLIYFQGNSAPDKSGLPSDRFSAERTGGSVSTLTIQRTQQEDSAVYLCASSSARQGGSGYTFGSGTRLTVV.

This sequence joins TRBV7-2 and TRBJ2-1; 7 bases fit TRBD2. The CDR3 loop spans 14 amino acids. The junction had 3 bases not matched to a gene; V was cut back by 3 bases and J by 4 bases. In germline, CDR1 is SGHTA, CDR2 FQGNSA. The CDR3 sequence: CASSFAGRYNEQFF. The DNA of the CDR3 is TGTGCCAGCAGCTTCGCCGGGAGGTACAATGAGCAGTTCTTC.

Many counts were recorded for this clonotype. This rearrangement joins TRBV6-6 to TRBJ1-2; D is undetermined. CDR3 length equals 10 residues. Germline values: CDR1 MNHNY, CDR2 SVGAGI (reference sequence). The V end lost 6 bases, the J end lost 2 bases, and 1 base lay between the germline ends. The CDR3 DNA follows: TGTGCCAGCAGCAACTATGGCTACACCTTC. Its translation is CASSNYGYTF.

The chain employs TRBV14 and TRBJ1-1; D is unclear. CDR1 and CDR2 (germline): SGHDN, FVKESK. Between the trimmed V and J ends, which lost 1 base and 4 bases, there was a span of 13 bases. The CDR3 totals 15 residues. CDR3: CASSQVNFWGTEAFF. The CDR3, as DNA: TGTGCCAGCAGCCAAGTTAATTTTTGGGGCACTGAAGCTTTCTTT.